This T cell receptor (beta chain) was captured in a study of shared clonotypes between healthy human individuals. The study's findings and limits: Generally, naive subsets came out with larger estimated richness than memory subsets.

On this clone: The antigen remains undetermined.

Assay used: immunoSEQ multiplex PCR; TCRdb lists only in-frame clones, some missing. This sample has 400,000 to 600,000 clones; roughly 95% occur once, and the top ten carry about 0.06%. CD4+ cells yielded CD45RA+ naive and CD45RA-negative memory subsets. Sequencing was done on a sample of naive CD4+ T cells sorted from blood. Subset indicated: CD45RA+ positively selected. The TCR originated in a woman under 40 in good health.

This CDR3 reads CASSITFGTGYSGANVLTF. In DNA, the CDR3 is TGTGCCAGTAGTATTACGTTCGGGACAGGGTACTCCGGGGCCAACGTCCTGACTTTC. The chain links TRBV19 to TRBJ2-6; TRBD1 matches at 9 bases. CDR3 length: 19 amino acids. V lost 3 bases to trimming and J lost 4 bases; unmatched junction nucleotides: 13. Germline CDR1 and CDR2: LNHDA and SQIVND (reference sequence).